A selection of T cell receptor beta chains follows, all from one sample in a study of molecular identifiers for immune sequencing clone quantification. Each CDR3 protein gets one entry after TCRdb re-called the PCR reads with MiXCR. Of 300,000 to 400,000 distinct CDR3 sequences listed, 24% are singletons. Input material: naive CD8+ T cells from blood, with Jurkat cell RNA spiked in. The origin of the receptors is a human donor in good health. Some libraries in this study had Jurkat cell RNA spiked in. Each CDR3 is given with its conserved first and last residue.

v_gene: TRBV9
len: 15
CDR3aa: CASSGQGRIQETQYF

v_gene: TRBV6-2/TRBV6-3
len: 13
CDR3aa: CASTSQGPDEQFF

v_gene: TRBV7-2
len: 18
CDR3aa: CASSFWGGLAGVHNEQFF

v_gene: TRBV27
len: 15
CDR3aa: CASTISGGLPYEQYF

v_gene: TRBV7-2
len: 19
CDR3aa: CASSLLPGTGNSGANVLTF

v_gene: TRBV29-1
len: 12
CDR3aa: CSVLTAQETQYF

v_gene: TRBV7-9
len: 12
CDR3aa: CASSLGGYGYAF

v_gene: TRBV12-3/TRBV12-4
len: 16
CDR3aa: CASSLASGVLKNIQYF

v_gene: TRBV25-1
len: 15
CDR3aa: CASSELGGALYEQYF

v_gene: TRBV7-6
len: 15
CDR3aa: CASSLDRRTGNTIYF

v_gene: TRBV28
len: 15
CDR3aa: CASSFGFPGRQPQHF

v_gene: TRBV7-2
len: 17
CDR3aa: CASSRQHHRLSNEKLFF

v_gene: TRBV28
len: 14
CDR3aa: CASRRNRDRYEQYF

v_gene: TRBV7-9
len: 11
CDR3aa: CASTGGLTAFF

v_gene: TRBV12-3/TRBV12-4
len: 13
CDR3aa: CASSLGTNTEAFF

v_gene: TRBV5-6
len: 19
CDR3aa: CAGSTLNINRGRGNQPQHF

v_gene: TRBV5-4
len: 14
CDR3aa: CASSLGRNNEKLFF

v_gene: TRBV13
len: 15
CDR3aa: CASSPQSTGGYGYTF

v_gene: TRBV3-1
len: 12
CDR3aa: CASSHSREKLFF

v_gene: TRBV12-3/TRBV12-4
len: 16
CDR3aa: CASRGEGVMGNQPQHF

v_gene: TRBV12-3/TRBV12-4
len: 14
CDR3aa: CASSLRLSTDTQYF

v_gene: TRBV5-5
len: 14
CDR3aa: CASSLYKGVYEQYF

v_gene: TRBV12-3/TRBV12-4
len: 11
CDR3aa: CASSEEVEAFF

v_gene: TRBV7-9
len: 11
CDR3aa: CASRDVGEQYF

v_gene: TRBV2
len: 15
CDR3aa: CASTRQGASTDTQYF

v_gene: TRBV4-3
len: 17
CDR3aa: CASSQDRAGMGPKTQYF

v_gene: TRBV5-6
len: 12
CDR3aa: CASSDRALEQYF

v_gene: TRBV20-1
len: 15
CDR3aa: CSARDRAGAGNTIYF

v_gene: TRBV4-1
len: 16
CDR3aa: CASSQDPTGLDTEAFF

v_gene: TRBV11-1
len: 17
CDR3aa: CASSLSFRDRGLDEQYF

v_gene: TRBV12-3/TRBV12-4
len: 13
CDR3aa: CASSYLENTEAFF

v_gene: TRBV6-1
len: 17
CDR3aa: CASSEEPHRVSSYEQYF

v_gene: TRBV9
len: 15
CDR3aa: CASSVRTSSTDTQYF

v_gene: TRBV5-1
len: 14
CDR3aa: CASSLEQGYYEQYF

v_gene: TRBV20-1
len: 15
CDR3aa: CSARDLDGGLSVAFF

v_gene: TRBV29-1
len: 14
CDR3aa: CSVEGQGRDNEQFF

v_gene: TRBV30
len: 14
CDR3aa: CAWSVGYSNQPQHF

v_gene: TRBV7-9
len: 21
CDR3aa: CASSPPFLGASAKKSTDTQYF

v_gene: TRBV11-2
len: 13
CDR3aa: CASSWDTGYEQYF

v_gene: TRBV7-9
len: 14
CDR3aa: CASSFSLSNEKLFF

v_gene: TRBV24-1
len: 14
CDR3aa: CATSSYRSTGELFF

v_gene: TRBV20-1
len: 13
CDR3aa: CSARDRVSYEQYF

v_gene: TRBV19
len: 17
CDR3aa: CASSIGTRGRGTGELFF

v_gene: TRBV27
len: 13
CDR3aa: CASSIRTSGTQYF

v_gene: TRBV3-1
len: 13
CDR3aa: CASTEGGPEKLFF

v_gene: TRBV12-3/TRBV12-4
len: 14
CDR3aa: CASINNPLAQSKFF

v_gene: TRBV7-9
len: 14
CDR3aa: CASSVTGMDQPQHF

v_gene: TRBV19
len: 13
CDR3aa: CATAPSHSYEQYF

v_gene: TRBV2
len: 13
CDR3aa: CASRTGVGEKLFF